Below, 29 T cell receptor beta chains from the same sample are listed, as sequenced in a study of OX40 agonist ivuxolimab in advanced cancers. Using immunoSEQ multiplex PCR, the repertoire was profiled, and TCRdb retains in-frame clones only, with some absent. The table has about 130,000 clones, 93% seen once. Sequencing used CD4+ or CD8+ T cells sorted from blood, obtained in a trial of the OX40 agonist ivuxolimab. All receptors come from an adult with an advanced solid tumor such as melanoma, head and neck, liver or kidney cancer.

This clone was seen only a few times. The V call is TRBV5-6, the J call TRBJ2-7; no clear D gene. Deletions cut 2 bases from V and 2 bases from J, with 11 bases between. CDR1 is SGHDT, CDR2 YYEEEE, per germline. CDR3 size: 14 residues. The CDR3 loop is CASSFWPGTYEQYF. DNA for the CDR3: TGTGCCAGCAGCTTCTGGCCAGGAACCTACGAGCAGTACTTC.

A single count supports this clone. Without the conserved terminal phenylalanine or tryptophan, this CDR3 likely stems from a read error. The chain combines TRBV7-9 with TRBJ1-2, with 7 positions matching TRBD1. Germline trimming cut 8 bases from V and 5 bases from J; bases unmatched to any gene: 11. The germline V gene encodes CDR1 SEHNR and CDR2 FQNEAQ (reference sequence). This CDR3 has 14 amino acids. CDR3 residues: CASSWADRRYGYTL. CDR3 nucleotide sequence: TGTGCCAGCTCCTGGGCGGACAGGCGTTATGGCTACACCCTC.

The genes are TRBV7-2 and TRBJ1-1; tentative D call: TRBD1 (6 bases). Germline V gene data show CDR1 as SGHTA and CDR2 as FQGNSA. V was pared by 5 bases and J by 1 base, with 14 bases between. This CDR3 is 15 amino acids long. CDR3 in DNA: TGTGCCAGCAGCCGGACGGGACACCCGAACACTGAAGCTTTCTTT. It is translated as CASSRTGHPNTEAFF.

The V and J genes are TRBV4-3 and TRBJ1-4; the D gene is possibly TRBD1 (6 bases). V lost 0 bases and J 6 bases, leaving 14 bases between the germline ends. The CDR3 has 16 residues. Per germline, CDR1 LGHNA and CDR2 YSLEER. Here the CDR3 DNA reads TGCGCCAGCAGCCAAGATATTGGGGGCGTCGATGAAAAACTGTTTTTT. Residues: CASSQDIGGVDEKLFF.

This rearrangement joins TRBV7-2 to TRBJ2-2; TRBD1 is a possible D gene (6 bases). CDR3 length: 15 residues. V was pared by 3 bases and J by 0 bases, with 8 bases between. Germline V gene data show CDR1 as SGHTA and CDR2 as FQGNSA. The CDR3 spells CASSLRGSNTGELFF. The CDR3 coding sequence is TGTGCCAGCAGCTTGAGGGGGTCGAACACCGGGGAGCTGTTTTTT. The variable domain in full, with the rest retrieved from reference TRBV7-2 and TRBJ2-2, is GAGVSQSPSNKVTEKGKDVELRCDPISGHTALYWYRQSLGQGLEFLIYFQGNSAPDKSGLPSDRFSAERTGGSVSTLTIQRTQQEDSAVYLCASSLRGSNTGELFFGEGSRLTVL.

The rearrangement joins TRBV11-2 to TRBJ2-1; D is perhaps TRBD1 or TRBD2 (6 bases each). The CDR3 sequence is 15 residues long. CDR1 is SGHAT and CDR2 is FQNNGV in the germline V gene. The V gene lost 1 base and the J gene lost 5 bases, with 12 bases spanning the gap. The CDR3 sequence: CASSLGGAGDNEQFF. The CDR3 DNA follows: TGTGCCAGCAGCTTAGGGGGGGCCGGAGACAATGAGCAGTTCTTC. The full variable domain, its missing parts supplied by reference TRBV11-2 and TRBJ2-1, is EAGVAQSPRYKIIEKRQSVAFWCNPISGHATLYWYQQILGQGPKLLIQFQNNGVVDDSQLPKDRFSAERLKGVDSTLKIQPAKLEDSAVYLCASSLGGAGDNEQFFGPGTRLTVL.

The chain uses TRBV5-1 and TRBJ2-4; D may be TRBD1 or TRBD2 (6 bases each). Per the germline V gene, CDR1 is SGHRS and CDR2 is YFSETQ. V was shortened by 0 bases and J by 7 bases, with 14 bases between the two germline ends. CDR3 length equals 15 residues. CDR3 DNA sequence: TGCGCCAGCAGCTTGGACCCAGGGGCGGGGAACATTCAGTACTTC. Translated, it gives CASSLDPGAGNIQYF.

The chain links TRBV7-3 to TRBJ2-7, with D perhaps TRBD1 (7 bases). The V gene's germline CDR1 is SGHTA and CDR2 FQGTGA. Between the trimmed V and J ends, which lost 2 bases and 2 bases, there was a span of 13 bases. The CDR3 spans 15 residues. CDR3 residues: CASSLQGGNAYEQYF. CDR3 coding DNA: TGTGCCAGCAGCTTACAGGGGGGAAACGCCTACGAGCAGTACTTC.

The CDR3 DNA follows: TGTGCCAGCGCTACTTACAATGAGCAGTTCTTC. This gives the protein CASATYNEQFF. The chain has TRBV25-1 and TRBJ2-1, with D hard to call. The CDR3 runs 11 residues. Germline CDR1 and CDR2: MGHDK and SYGVNS. V lost 8 bases and J 4 bases, leaving 6 bases between the germline ends.

CDR3 sequence: CASSLSGLAGLNTQYF. The CDR3 coding sequence is TGTGCCAGCAGTTTATCGGGACTAGCGGGACTAAATACGCAGTATTTT. The chain couples TRBV28 to TRBJ2-3, with TRBD2 matching 13 bases. The germline CDR1 and CDR2 sequences are MDHEN and SYDVKM. This CDR3 region has 16 residues. The trim removed 1 base at V and 7 bases at J, leaving 5 bases unmatched.

The rearrangement joins TRBV18 to TRBJ2-5; TRBD2 aligns across 9 bases. The CDR3 runs to 16 residues. Germline loops: CDR1 KGHSH, CDR2 LQKENI. Losses at the gene ends were 0 bases for V and 4 bases for J; bases not matched to a gene: 6. The CDR3 DNA sequence: TGTGCCAGCTCACCACCGTTAAGCGGGGGGCCAGAGACCCAGTACTTC. This sequence encodes CASSPPLSGGPETQYF. Based on the CDR3 plus reference TRBV18 and TRBJ2-5, the full variable domain is NAGVMQNPRHLVRRRGQEARLRCSPMKGHSHVYWYRQLPEEGLKFMVYLQKENIIDESGMPKERFSAEFPKEGPSILRIQQVVRGDSAAYFCASSPPLSGGPETQYFGPGTRLLVL.

This clone showed up just once. V is TRBV10-1 and J is TRBJ2-5; TRBD1 matches 8 bases. V trimming: 8 bases; J trimming: 2 bases; junction bases outside the gene matches: 4. CDR3 size: 13 residues. CDR1 is WNHNN, CDR2 SYGVQD, per germline (reference sequence). The CDR3 spells CASRGQGQETQYF. The DNA for the CDR3 is TGCGCCAGCCGTGGACAGGGACAAGAGACCCAGTACTTC.

The rearrangement uses TRBV6-1 and TRBJ1-1; D gene uncertain. The CDR3 has 12 residues. Trimming shortened V by 2 bases and J by 5 bases, and 6 bases separated the two germline ends. CDR1 and CDR2 from the germline V gene are MNHNS and SASEGT. CDR3: CASSENWTEAFF. The CDR3 nucleotides read TGTGCCAGCAGTGAAAATTGGACTGAAGCTTTCTTT.

This chain links TRBV7-2 with TRBJ2-1, with D possibly being TRBD2 (6 bases). The CDR3 has 16 amino acids. V lost 1 base, J lost 0 bases, and 10 bases lay in between. Germline V gene sequence: CDR1 SGHTA, CDR2 FQGNSA. CDR3 region: CASSLVAGSSYNEQFF. The CDR3, as DNA: TGTGCCAGCAGCTTAGTCGCGGGGAGCTCCTACAATGAGCAGTTCTTC.

This clone occurred once. The chain joins TRBV7-8 to TRBJ1-4; D is undetermined. V was pared by 2 bases and J by 0 bases, with 4 bases between. In germline, CDR1 is SGHVS, CDR2 FQNEAQ. The CDR3 extends over 14 amino acids. This CDR3 reads CASSLLATNEKLFF. CDR3 coding DNA: TGTGCCAGCAGCTTACTGGCAACTAATGAAAAACTGTTTTTT.

This chain joins TRBV9 and TRBJ2-1; D possibly corresponds to TRBD2 (6 bases). Looked up from germline, CDR1 is SGDLS and CDR2 is YYNGEE. With 1 base removed from V and 10 bases from J, the gap between germline ends came to 12 bases. The CDR3 is made up of 13 amino acids. The CDR3 DNA reads as TGTGCCAGCAGCGTAAGTAGCGGCTCCGAGCAGTTCTTC. This codes for CASSVSSGSEQFF.

In its sample, this clone was seen once. The J gene is TRBJ2-7, the V gene TRBV7-9, with 8 bases fitting TRBD1. Germline V gene sequence: CDR1 SEHNR, CDR2 FQNEAQ (reference sequence). Trimming cost V 5 bases and J 3 bases; bases outside gene matches: 3. This CDR3 comprises 13 residues. The CDR3 loop reads CASSRDRNYEQYF. In DNA, the CDR3 is TGTGCCAGCAGCCGGGACAGGAACTACGAGCAGTACTTC.

This rearrangement joins TRBV7-9 to TRBJ1-5; D not resolved. Looked up from germline, CDR1 is SEHNR and CDR2 is FQNEAQ (reference sequence). This CDR3 is 13 amino acids long. V was cut by 1 base and J by 4 bases, with 5 bases left in between. CDR3: CASSLGRNQPQHF. DNA for the CDR3: TGTGCCAGCAGCTTAGGACGGAATCAGCCCCAGCATTTT.

The V gene is TRBV7-6, the J gene TRBJ1-4; 7 bases map to TRBD1. This CDR3 region has 15 residues. J was trimmed by 5 bases and V by 1 base; bases with no gene match: 4. Germline-derived CDR1 and CDR2 are SGHVS and FNYEAQ. The CDR3 reads CASSLGVTGNEKLFF. The DNA of the CDR3 is TGTGCCAGCAGCTTAGGGGTGACAGGGAATGAAAAACTGTTTTTT.

This clone was seen just once. The J gene is TRBJ1-5, the V gene TRBV2, with 7 positions matching TRBD1. V shed 1 base and J 0 bases; nucleotides not matched to a gene: 9. The CDR3 has 18 residues. Germline CDR1 SNHLY, CDR2 FYNNEI. The CDR3 loop is CASSEVAGQFFSNQPQHF. For the CDR3, the DNA is TGTGCCAGCAGTGAAGTGGCGGGACAGTTCTTTAGCAATCAGCCCCAGCATTTT. Full variable domain (remainder filled in from reference TRBV2 and TRBJ1-5): EPEVTQTPSHQVTQMGQEVILRCVPISNHLYFYWYRQILGQKVEFLVSFYNNEISEKSEIFDDQFSVERPDGSNFTLKIRSTKLEDSAMYFCASSEVAGQFFSNQPQHFGDGTRLSIL.

This chain joins TRBV18 and TRBJ1-2, with unresolved D. The CDR3 covers 15 residues. Per germline, CDR1 KGHSH and CDR2 LQKENI. V shed 0 bases and J shed 7 bases, with 15 bases lying between them. CDR3: CASSPPSTVSVGYTF. In nucleotides, the CDR3 is TGTGCCAGCTCACCACCTAGCACCGTCTCGGTTGGCTACACCTTC.

This chain connects TRBV28 to TRBJ2-1; 8 bases are a match to TRBD2. Germline trimming cut 3 bases from V and 6 bases from J; bases unmatched to any gene: 7. In germline, CDR1 is MDHEN, CDR2 SYDVKM. The CDR3 runs 15 residues. The CDR3 DNA is TGTGCCAGCAGTTTCCGGGAGGGCCGCCGCAATGAGCAGTTCTTC. Amino acids: CASSFREGRRNEQFF.

The genes are TRBV6-5 and TRBJ1-4; the D is unclear. Germline values: CDR1 MNHEY, CDR2 SVGAGI. There are 13 residues in the CDR3. V was pared by 6 bases and J by 5 bases, with 10 bases between. The CDR3 region has the DNA TGTGCCAGCAGCCCGGACGGAAATGAAAAACTGTTTTTT. It is translated as CASSPDGNEKLFF.

The chain carries TRBV7-9 and TRBJ2-3; D could derive from TRBD1 or TRBD2 (5 bases each). With 1 base removed from V and 3 bases from J, the gap between germline ends came to 14 bases. The CDR3 totals 16 residues. Per the germline V gene, CDR1 is SEHNR and CDR2 is FQNEAQ (reference sequence). The CDR3 nucleotides read TGTGCCAGCAGCTTAGATCGGGGCTCTTGGACAGATACGCAGTATTTT. The encoded protein is CASSLDRGSWTDTQYF. Using reference TRBV7-9 and TRBJ2-3 for the parts outside the CDR3, the full variable domain is DTGVSQNPRHKITKRGQNVTFRCDPISEHNRLYWYRQTLGQGPEFLTYFQNEAQLEKSRLLSDRFSAERPKGSFSTLEIQRTEQGDSAMYLCASSLDRGSWTDTQYFGPGTRLTVL.

The rearrangement uses TRBV7-9 and TRBJ1-3; D uncertain. V lost 4 bases to trimming and J lost 0 bases, with 10 bases between them. CDR1 and CDR2 from the germline V gene are SEHNR and FQNEAQ (reference sequence). There are 15 residues in the CDR3. The CDR3 sequence is CASSSSGGSGNTIYF. As DNA, the CDR3 is TGTGCCAGCAGCTCCTCGGGAGGCTCTGGAAACACCATATATTTT.

V is TRBV4-3 and J is TRBJ1-6; 12 positions match TRBD1. With V trimmed by 4 bases and J by 10 bases, 2 bases remained unmatched. In germline, CDR1 is LGHNA, CDR2 YSLEER. The CDR3 extends over 14 amino acids. For the CDR3, the DNA is TGCGCCAGCAGCCCCGGGACAGGGGGCTCACCCCTCCACTTT. The encoded protein is CASSPGTGGSPLHF.

The chain links TRBV7-2 to TRBJ1-2, with 7 bases that match TRBD1. Germline V gene lookup returns CDR1 SGHTA and CDR2 FQGNSA. This CDR3 spans 18 amino acids. The trim removed 3 bases at V and 5 bases at J, leaving 18 bases unmatched. This chain's CDR3 is CASSFTGADSHVSYGYTF. CDR3 bases: TGTGCCAGCAGCTTTACAGGGGCAGACTCCCACGTCTCTTATGGCTACACCTTC.

CDR3 sequence: CASSLGGGTYNEQFF. In DNA form, the CDR3 reads TGCGCCAGCAGCTTGGGCGGGGGGACCTACAATGAGCAGTTCTTC. J is TRBJ2-1 and V is TRBV5-1, with 8 bases fitting TRBD2. Germline V gene lookup returns CDR1 SGHRS and CDR2 YFSETQ. V lost 0 bases, J lost 2 bases, and 1 base stayed unmatched. The CDR3 totals 15 residues. Supplemented by reference TRBV5-1 and TRBJ2-1, the full variable domain reads KAGVTQTPRYLIKTRGQQVTLSCSPISGHRSVSWYQQTPGQGLQFLFEYFSETQRNKGNFPGRFSGRQFSNSRSEMNVSTLELGDSALYLCASSLGGGTYNEQFFGPGTRLTVL.

The V and J genes are TRBV7-2 and TRBJ2-7, with 9 nucleotides matching TRBD1. The CDR3 covers 15 residues. Trimming took 6 bases from V and 6 from J; bases not matched to a gene: 12. Germline V gene lookup returns CDR1 SGHTA and CDR2 FQGNSA. The CDR3 DNA follows: TGTGCCAGCAGATATGCAGCAGGGACAGGGCCCGAGCAGTACTTC. This sequence encodes CASRYAAGTGPEQYF.